A single sample gave rise to the 25 T cell receptor beta chains below, sequenced in a study of identical twins. TCRdb called the 5' RACE reads again in MiXCR, with one record for every CDR3 protein. The top ten clones hold approximately 0.89% of a sample with about 660,000 distinct CDR3 sequences, around 8.6% of them seen once. This sample also belongs to another study, concerning yellow fever vaccine responses in identical twins.

What was sequenced was PBMCs. The source is a woman aged 18 to 35 in good health.

This clonotype was picked up many times. The chain employs TRBV5-6 and TRBJ2-1; D perhaps matches TRBD2 (6 bases). Trimming cost V 0 bases and J 10 bases, with 14 bases left between them. CDR1 and CDR2 from the germline V gene are SGHDT and YYEEEE. CDR3 size: 14 residues. CDR3 DNA sequence: TGTGCCAGCAGCTTGGGCGTTGGAGGGTTGGAGCAGTTCTTC. Translation: CASSLGVGGLEQFF.

In DNA, the CDR3 is TGTGCCAGCAGCCAGGCGGGGGCTCAGTTAAAACTGTTTTTT. Its protein is CASSQAGAQLKLFF. V gene TRBV7-2 combines with J gene TRBJ1-4; tentative D call: TRBD1 (6 bases). This CDR3 contains 14 residues. The V and J ends lost 5 bases and 10 bases respectively, with 17 bases between them. The germline V gene encodes CDR1 SGHTA and CDR2 FQGNSA.

This clonotype was picked up one time. The chain joins TRBV19 to TRBJ2-1; no reliable D call. This CDR3 has 13 residues. V gave up 6 bases and J gave up 11 bases, with 17 bases separating them. Germline lookup yields CDR1 LNHDA and CDR2 SQIVND (reference sequence). The DNA of the CDR3 is TGTGCCAGTAGCGACACCCGCGGTGTAAAGCAGTTCTTC. Translating it yields CASSDTRGVKQFF.

Details on this clonotype: An end of the junction differs from the germline gene, which may be a read error. The chain has TRBV27 and TRBJ2-7, with a possible D match to TRBD1 (6 bases). This CDR3 region has 15 residues. CDR1 and CDR2 (germline): MNHEY, SMNVEV (reference sequence). CDR3 DNA sequence: TGCACCAGCAGTTCGACAGGTCCCTGGTACTACGAGCAGTACTTC. As protein: CTSSSTGPWYYEQYF.

This clonotype was seen a few times. This chain links TRBV29-1 with TRBJ2-5; 14 bases fit TRBD2. The J segment lost 0 bases and the V segment lost 3 bases, leaving 6 bases of the junction unmatched. The CDR3 contains 17 residues. The germline CDR1 and CDR2 sequences are SQVTM and ANQGSEA. The CDR3 region has the DNA TGCAGCGTTGAGGGGACTAGCGGGGGTGGAGACCAAGAGACCCAGTACTTC. Its protein is CSVEGTSGGGDQETQYF.

This clonotype appeared many times. This chain links TRBV6-1 with TRBJ1-1; perhaps TRBD1 as D (5 bases). The CDR3 has 12 residues. Looked up from germline, CDR1 is MNHNS and CDR2 is SASEGT. Between the trimmed V and J ends, which lost 7 bases and 11 bases, there was a span of 17 bases. In DNA, the CDR3 is TGTGCCAGCAATCGGGACCGCGAAGGGGCTTTCTTT. Translating gives CASNRDREGAFF.

The V and J genes are TRBV7-2 and TRBJ2-7, with 8 bases fitting TRBD2. The J segment lost 4 bases and the V segment lost 5 bases, leaving 10 bases of the junction unmatched. Germline V CDR1 and CDR2: SGHTA, FQGNSA. The CDR3 has 15 amino acids. The CDR3 reads CASSMSGSGGYEQYF. CDR3 in DNA: TGTGCCAGCAGCATGAGCGGGAGCGGGGGATACGAGCAGTACTTC. Looking up the rest from reference TRBV7-2 and TRBJ2-7 gives the full variable domain: GAGVSQSPSNKVTEKGKDVELRCDPISGHTALYWYRQSLGQGLEFLIYFQGNSAPDKSGLPSDRFSAERTGGSVSTLTIQRTQQEDSAVYLCASSMSGSGGYEQYFGPGTRLTVT.

CDR3 in amino acids: CASSLDRLGETQYF. In DNA, the CDR3 is TGTGCCAGCAGCTTAGATCGGTTGGGGGAGACCCAGTACTTC. The V and J genes are TRBV7-9 and TRBJ2-5, with D unresolved. Per germline, CDR1 SEHNR and CDR2 FQNEAQ (reference sequence). Trimming removed 1 base from V and 5 bases from J, with 11 bases in between. This CDR3 spans 14 amino acids.

This chain uses TRBV27 with TRBJ2-1; 10 positions match TRBD2. The ends lost 5 bases at V and 4 bases at J; junction bases unmatched: 8. This CDR3 spans 16 amino acids. Per germline, CDR1 MNHEY and CDR2 SMNVEV (reference sequence). CDR3 amino acids: CASSPQPSGGYNEQFF. The CDR3 DNA reads TGTGCCAGCAGTCCCCAACCTAGCGGGGGATACAATGAGCAGTTCTTC.

The rearrangement joins TRBV12-3 or TRBV12-4 to TRBJ1-3, with no clear D. The V end lost 9 bases, the J end lost 5 bases, and 8 bases lay between the germline ends. The CDR3 is made up of 11 amino acids. The DNA for the CDR3 is TGTGCCAGTAGGCAGAGAAACACCATATATTTT. Translating gives CASRQRNTIYF.

The rearrangement uses TRBV4-2 and TRBJ2-4; 8 positions match TRBD2. The germline V gene encodes CDR1 LGHNA and CDR2 YNFKEQ. This CDR3 comprises 20 residues. V shed 4 bases and J 3 bases; nucleotides not matched to a gene: 20. CDR3 DNA sequence: TGTGCCAGCAGCCCGTCCGGGACTAGTCTTCTCGGGTACGGCAAAAACATTCAGTACTTC. This codes for CASSPSGTSLLGYGKNIQYF.

This clonotype was detected a few times. The chain couples TRBV20-1 to TRBJ2-5; no clear D. Germline V CDR1 and CDR2: DFQATT, SNEGSKA (reference sequence). The V end lost 5 bases, the J end lost 6 bases, and 16 bases lay between the germline ends. This CDR3 contains 13 residues. The CDR3 loop is CSASLGRGKTQYF. CDR3 coding DNA: TGCAGTGCTTCCTTGGGCCGTGGCAAGACCCAGTACTTC.

This sequence joins TRBV6-2 or TRBV6-3 and TRBJ2-1, with D perhaps assigned TRBD1 or TRBD2 (5 bases each). Per the germline V gene, CDR1 is MNHEY and CDR2 is SVGEGT. The V end was cut by 8 bases, the J end by 6 bases, with 23 bases between. The CDR3 runs to 16 residues. The CDR3, as DNA: TGTGCCAGCTCCCCTCGGGGACGGGATACGGGCAATGAGCAGTTCTTC. Translation: CASSPRGRDTGNEQFF.

In this sample, this clonotype turned up a few times. This chain links TRBV19 with TRBJ2-3; D perhaps matches TRBD2 (6 bases). The CDR3 has 13 residues. The germline CDR1 and CDR2 sequences are LNHDA and SQIVND (reference sequence). The V gene lost 3 bases and the J gene lost 4 bases, with 8 bases spanning the gap. CDR3 region: CASSIGTPDTQYF. The CDR3 bases are TGTGCCAGTAGTATCGGGACTCCAGATACGCAGTATTTT. The full variable domain, in which reference TRBV19 and TRBJ2-3 provide the parts outside the CDR3, is DGGITQSPKYLFRKEGQNVTLSCEQNLNHDAMYWYRQDPGQGLRLIYYSQIVNDFQKGDIAEGYSVSREKKESFPLTVTSAQKNPTAFYLCASSIGTPDTQYFGPGTRLTVL.

This clonotype has ten or more counts. This chain connects TRBV12-3 or TRBV12-4 to TRBJ1-1; no clear D. CDR3 size: 13 residues. Trimming pared 5 bases from V and 4 bases from J, leaving 11 bases between. CDR3 amino acids: CASSPRQSTEAFF. CDR3 DNA: TGTGCCAGCAGTCCCCGGCAGTCCACTGAAGCTTTCTTT.

The gene calls are TRBV9 and TRBJ2-1; D is uncertain. Trimming removed 3 bases from V and 4 bases from J, with 8 bases in between. Germline V gives CDR1 SGDLS, CDR2 YYNGEE. The CDR3 runs to 13 residues. CDR3 sequence: CASSDQLYNEQFF. The CDR3 DNA is TGTGCCAGCAGCGACCAGCTGTACAATGAGCAGTTCTTC.

This clonotype was seen many times. This chain connects TRBV4-1 to TRBJ2-1, with 9 bases lining up with TRBD2. J lost 0 bases, V lost 1 base, and 10 bases had no gene match. Germline V gives CDR1 MGHRA, CDR2 YSYEKL. The CDR3 runs to 19 residues. The CDR3 is CASSQVSASGIPSYNEQFF. Here the CDR3 DNA reads TGCGCCAGCAGCCAAGTGTCTGCTAGCGGGATACCCTCCTACAATGAGCAGTTCTTC.

The rearrangement joins TRBV18 to TRBJ2-1; TRBD1 matches at 9 bases. The CDR3 has 14 amino acids. The junction had 4 bases not matched to a gene; V was cut back by 6 bases and J by 4 bases. In germline, CDR1 is KGHSH, CDR2 LQKENI. The CDR3 DNA is TGTGCCAGCTCCGGACAGGGGAAGTACAATGAGCAGTTCTTC. As protein: CASSGQGKYNEQFF.

CDR3 sequence (DNA): TGTGCCATCTCCGAGGGGGGCACAGATACGCAGTATTTT. Amino acids: CAISEGGTDTQYF. V is TRBV10-3 and J is TRBJ2-3, with a tentative D call TRBD1 (6 bases). This CDR3 region has 13 residues. The ends were cut back, 8 bases at V and 1 base at J, with 10 bases in the middle. CDR1 and CDR2 from the germline V gene are ENHRY and SYGVKD.

The V and J genes are TRBV7-9 and TRBJ1-2, with 8 positions matching TRBD1. V was clipped by 5 bases and J by 6 bases; unmatched bases: 14. The CDR3 covers 16 residues. Germline-derived CDR1 and CDR2 are SEHNR and FQNEAQ (reference sequence). The CDR3 protein is CASSRVFQGAVDGYTF. CDR3 DNA sequence: TGTGCCAGCAGCCGAGTATTCCAGGGGGCCGTCGATGGCTACACCTTC.

This clonotype was detected ten times or more. The chain carries TRBV28 and TRBJ1-5, with D perhaps matching TRBD1 (5 bases). V lost 10 bases and J lost 1, with 14 bases in between. This CDR3 has 14 amino acids. Germline CDR1 and CDR2: MDHEN and SYDVKM. The CDR3 spells CATHLGTSNQPQHF. As DNA, the CDR3 is TGTGCCACCCATCTAGGGACCAGCAATCAGCCCCAGCATTTT.

This clonotype was seen repeatedly, ten times or more. V and J are TRBV5-1 and TRBJ2-6; no reliable D call. Per germline, CDR1 SGHRS and CDR2 YFSETQ. This CDR3 region has 16 residues. V shed 5 bases and J shed 0 bases, with 12 bases lying between them. CDR3 in DNA: TGCGCCAGCAGGTTTCAGAGTGCCTCTGGGGCCAACGTCCTGACTTTC. It specifies CASRFQSASGANVLTF.

This clonotype has more than one count but fewer than ten. The genes are TRBV29-1 and TRBJ2-1, with D possibly matching TRBD1 (5 bases). CDR3 length equals 13 residues. CDR1 and CDR2 from the germline V gene are SQVTM and ANQGSEA. V dropped 3 bases and J dropped 3 bases, with 9 bases sitting between them. CDR3 bases: TGCAGCGTTGACAGGGTGGTCTACAATGAGCAGTTCTTC. This encodes CSVDRVVYNEQFF.

This clonotype has only a few counts. V and J are TRBV20-1 and TRBJ2-3; D is ambiguous. The CDR3 is made up of 14 amino acids. Germline CDR1 is DFQATT and CDR2 is SNEGSKA (reference sequence). Between the trimmed V and J ends, which lost 6 bases and 5 bases, there was a span of 18 bases. The CDR3 DNA sequence: TGCAGTGCCAACCTTACTCCCGGTGGAGATACGCAGTATTTT. Its translation is CSANLTPGGDTQYF.

This clonotype has a count of ten or more. In nucleotides, the CDR3 is TGTGCCAGCTACACTAGCGGGGGGCGCCGGGAGCTGTTTTTT. Encoded protein: CASYTSGGRRELFF. This sequence joins TRBV6-1 and TRBJ2-2; 12 nucleotides agree with TRBD2. CDR3 size: 14 residues. Germline loops: CDR1 MNHNS, CDR2 SASEGT. The V and J ends lost 8 bases and 9 bases, in that order; junction bases with no gene match: 7.